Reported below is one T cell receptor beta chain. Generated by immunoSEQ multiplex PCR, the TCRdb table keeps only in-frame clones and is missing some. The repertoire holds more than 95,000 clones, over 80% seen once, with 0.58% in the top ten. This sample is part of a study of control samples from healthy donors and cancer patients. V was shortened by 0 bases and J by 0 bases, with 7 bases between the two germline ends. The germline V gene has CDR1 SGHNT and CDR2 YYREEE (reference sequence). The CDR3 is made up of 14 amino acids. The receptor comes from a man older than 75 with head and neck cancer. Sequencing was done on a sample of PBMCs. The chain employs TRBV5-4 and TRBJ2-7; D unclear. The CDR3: CASSLGTDSYEQYF. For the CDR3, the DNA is TGTGCCAGCAGCTTGGGAACGGACTCCTACGAGCAGTACTTC.